Ten or more counts support the clone carrying this TCR beta chain. Its cognate antigen is unknown. The sample originates from a study of regulatory T cells in long-lasting Graves disease. Study as a whole: Persistence in Graves' disease required over 5 years of antithyroid drugs plus positive TSH receptor antibodies.

Both iRepertoire HTBI primers and Arm-PCR of CDR3 regions were used to build the TCR beta libraries. TCRdb reanalysed the multiplex PCR reads using MiXCR and keeps one entry per CDR3 protein. The sample holds 350,000 to 450,000 distinct CDR3 sequences; roughly 25% are singletons and the top ten take 28%. Findings of the study overall: Segments TRBV28, TRBJ1-2 and TRBJ2-5 showed preferential usage in persistent disease. Persistent Graves' patients showed less TCR diversity than newly diagnosed patients showed. Owing to a sample size that was small, accuracy may have been reduced.

This CDR3 comprises 13 residues. V was clipped by 3 bases and J by 8 bases, with 10 bases between them. Time point described: persistent/refractory GD, antithyroid drugs over 5 years with positive TRAb. Following extraction of RNA from PBMCs, that RNA was used to make the TCR library. Sample: peripheral blood mononuclear cells (PBMCs), taken when the disease was refractory, from a patient treated with antithyroid drugs. This clonotype was obtained from a woman aged 40-49 years with Graves disease. The chain couples TRBV12-3 or TRBV12-4 to TRBJ2-2, with D possibly being TRBD1 or TRBD2 (5 bases each). CDR3 DNA sequence: TGTGCCAGCAGTTTTATGGGGGAAGGGGAGCTGTTTTTT. This sequence encodes CASSFMGEGELFF.